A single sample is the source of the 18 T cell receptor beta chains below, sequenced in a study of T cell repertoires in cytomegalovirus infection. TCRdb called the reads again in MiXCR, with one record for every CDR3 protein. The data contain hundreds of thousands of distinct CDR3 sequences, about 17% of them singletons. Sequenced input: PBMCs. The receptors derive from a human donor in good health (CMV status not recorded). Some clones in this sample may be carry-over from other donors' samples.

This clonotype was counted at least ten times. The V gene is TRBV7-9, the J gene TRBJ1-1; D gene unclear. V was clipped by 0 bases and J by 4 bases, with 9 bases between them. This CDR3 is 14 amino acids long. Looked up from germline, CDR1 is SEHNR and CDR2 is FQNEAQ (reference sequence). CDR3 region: CASSLAMGSTEAFF. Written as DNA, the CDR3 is TGTGCCAGCAGCTTAGCGATGGGAAGCACTGAAGCTTTCTTT.

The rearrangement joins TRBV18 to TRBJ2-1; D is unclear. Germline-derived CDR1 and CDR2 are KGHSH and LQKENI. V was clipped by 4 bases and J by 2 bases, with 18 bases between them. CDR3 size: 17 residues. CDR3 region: CASSLQGGRRTYNEQFF. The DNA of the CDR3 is TGTGCCAGCTCACTCCAAGGCGGCCGGCGGACCTACAATGAGCAGTTCTTC.

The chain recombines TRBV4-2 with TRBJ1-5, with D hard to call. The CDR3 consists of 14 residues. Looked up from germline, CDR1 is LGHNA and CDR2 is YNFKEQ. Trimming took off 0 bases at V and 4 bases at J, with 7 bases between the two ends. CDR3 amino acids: CASSQDLSNQPQHF. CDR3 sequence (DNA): TGTGCCAGCAGCCAAGATCTAAGTAATCAGCCCCAGCATTTT.

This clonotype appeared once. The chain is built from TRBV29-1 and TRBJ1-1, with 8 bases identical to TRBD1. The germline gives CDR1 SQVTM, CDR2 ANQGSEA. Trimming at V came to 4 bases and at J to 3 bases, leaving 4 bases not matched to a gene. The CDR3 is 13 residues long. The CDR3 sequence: CSVGVQGDTEAFF. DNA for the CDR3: TGCAGCGTTGGGGTACAGGGGGACACTGAAGCTTTCTTT.

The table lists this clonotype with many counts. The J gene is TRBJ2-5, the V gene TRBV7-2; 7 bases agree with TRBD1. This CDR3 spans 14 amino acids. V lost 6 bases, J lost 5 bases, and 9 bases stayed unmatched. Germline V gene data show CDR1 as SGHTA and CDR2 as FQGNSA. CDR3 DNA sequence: TGTGCCAGCAGTACTCCGCCGGGACAGGAGACCCAGTACTTC. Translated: CASSTPPGQETQYF. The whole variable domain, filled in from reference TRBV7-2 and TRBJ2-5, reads GAGVSQSPSNKVTEKGKDVELRCDPISGHTALYWYRQSLGQGLEFLIYFQGNSAPDKSGLPSDRFSAERTGGSVSTLTIQRTQQEDSAVYLCASSTPPGQETQYFGPGTRLLVL.

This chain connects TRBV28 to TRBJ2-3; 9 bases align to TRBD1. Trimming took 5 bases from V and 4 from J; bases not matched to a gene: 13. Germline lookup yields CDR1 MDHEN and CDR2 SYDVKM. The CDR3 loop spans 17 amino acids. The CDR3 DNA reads TGTGCCAGCAGTAACCCCATCCTGGGACAGGGTGCAGATACGCAGTATTTT. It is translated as CASSNPILGQGADTQYF.

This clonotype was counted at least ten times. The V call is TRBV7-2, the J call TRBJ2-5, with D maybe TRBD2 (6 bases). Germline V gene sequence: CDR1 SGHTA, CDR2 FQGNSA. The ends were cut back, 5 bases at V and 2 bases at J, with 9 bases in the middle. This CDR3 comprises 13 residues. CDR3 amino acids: CASSAGLQETQYF. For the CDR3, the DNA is TGTGCCAGCAGCGCGGGACTTCAAGAGACCCAGTACTTC.

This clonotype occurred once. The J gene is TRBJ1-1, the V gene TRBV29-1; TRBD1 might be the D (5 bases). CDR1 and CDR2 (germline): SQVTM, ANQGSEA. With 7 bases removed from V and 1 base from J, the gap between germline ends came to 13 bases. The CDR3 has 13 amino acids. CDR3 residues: CSGAGQGNTEAFF. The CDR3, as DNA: TGCAGCGGTGCCGGGCAGGGGAACACTGAAGCTTTCTTT.

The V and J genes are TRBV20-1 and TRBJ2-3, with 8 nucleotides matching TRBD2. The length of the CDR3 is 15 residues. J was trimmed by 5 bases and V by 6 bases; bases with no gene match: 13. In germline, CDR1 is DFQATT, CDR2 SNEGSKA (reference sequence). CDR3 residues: CSAHDAGGRGDTQYF. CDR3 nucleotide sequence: TGCAGTGCGCACGATGCGGGGGGCCGCGGAGATACGCAGTATTTT.

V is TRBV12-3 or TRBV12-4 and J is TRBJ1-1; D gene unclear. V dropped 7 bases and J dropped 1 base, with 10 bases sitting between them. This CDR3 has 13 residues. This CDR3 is CASTLGRNTEAFF. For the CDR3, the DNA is TGTGCCAGCACCCTGGGGAGGAACACTGAAGCTTTCTTT.

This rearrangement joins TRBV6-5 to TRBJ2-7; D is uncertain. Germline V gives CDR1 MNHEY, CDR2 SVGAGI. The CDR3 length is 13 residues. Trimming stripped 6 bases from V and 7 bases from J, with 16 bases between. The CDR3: CASREAWLGEQYF. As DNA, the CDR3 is TGTGCCAGCAGAGAAGCATGGTTGGGGGAGCAGTACTTC.

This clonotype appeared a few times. DNA of the CDR3: TGTGCCAGCAGCCAAGAACTGGGACTAGCGGAGAGCAATGAGCAGTTCTTC. As protein: CASSQELGLAESNEQFF. The V and J genes are TRBV3-1 and TRBJ2-1, with 11 bases aligning to TRBD2. CDR1 is LGHDT, CDR2 YNNKEL, per germline (reference sequence). The trim removed 0 bases at V and 6 bases at J, leaving 7 bases unmatched. The CDR3 loop spans 17 amino acids.

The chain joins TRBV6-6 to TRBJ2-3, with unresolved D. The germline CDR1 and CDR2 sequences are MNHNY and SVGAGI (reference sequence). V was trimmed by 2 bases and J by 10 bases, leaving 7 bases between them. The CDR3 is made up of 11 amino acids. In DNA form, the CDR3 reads TGTGCCAGCAGTTACGAAGGGTCGCAGTATTTT. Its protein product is CASSYEGSQYF.

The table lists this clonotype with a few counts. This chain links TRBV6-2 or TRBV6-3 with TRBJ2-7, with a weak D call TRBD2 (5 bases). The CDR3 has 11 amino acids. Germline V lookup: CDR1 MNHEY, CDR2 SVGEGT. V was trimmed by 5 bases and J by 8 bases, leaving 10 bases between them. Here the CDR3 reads CASSQGSKQYF. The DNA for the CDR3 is TGTGCCAGCAGTCAAGGGAGTAAGCAGTACTTC.

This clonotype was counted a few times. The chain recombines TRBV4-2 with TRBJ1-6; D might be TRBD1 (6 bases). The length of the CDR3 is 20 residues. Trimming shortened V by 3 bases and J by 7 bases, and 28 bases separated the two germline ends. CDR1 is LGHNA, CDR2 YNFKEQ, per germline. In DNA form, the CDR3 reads TGTGCCAGCAGCCACCCCTGGGCGCAGGGGCCAACTACGAGCAATTCACCCCTCCACTTT. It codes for CASSHPWAQGPTTSNSPLHF.

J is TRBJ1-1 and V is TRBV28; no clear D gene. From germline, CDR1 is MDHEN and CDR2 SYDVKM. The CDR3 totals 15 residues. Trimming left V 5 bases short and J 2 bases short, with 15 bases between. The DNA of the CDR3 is TGTGCCAGCAGTGGAATTTTCGCGAGAAACACTGAAGCTTTCTTT. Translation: CASSGIFARNTEAFF.

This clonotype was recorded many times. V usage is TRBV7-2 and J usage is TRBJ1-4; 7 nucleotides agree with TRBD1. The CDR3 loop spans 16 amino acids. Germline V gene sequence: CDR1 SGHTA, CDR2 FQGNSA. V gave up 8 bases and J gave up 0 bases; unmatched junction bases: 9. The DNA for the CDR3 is TGTGCCAGCTCTCGGGACAGTTCTGCAACTAATGAAAAACTGTTTTTT. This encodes CASSRDSSATNEKLFF.

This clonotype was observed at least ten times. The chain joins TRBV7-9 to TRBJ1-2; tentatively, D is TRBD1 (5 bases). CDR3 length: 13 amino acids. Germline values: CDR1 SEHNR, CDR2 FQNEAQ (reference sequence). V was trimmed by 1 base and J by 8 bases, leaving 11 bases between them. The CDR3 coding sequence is TGTGCCAGCAGCTTAGGGCCAGGGCAAGGCTACACCTTC. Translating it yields CASSLGPGQGYTF.